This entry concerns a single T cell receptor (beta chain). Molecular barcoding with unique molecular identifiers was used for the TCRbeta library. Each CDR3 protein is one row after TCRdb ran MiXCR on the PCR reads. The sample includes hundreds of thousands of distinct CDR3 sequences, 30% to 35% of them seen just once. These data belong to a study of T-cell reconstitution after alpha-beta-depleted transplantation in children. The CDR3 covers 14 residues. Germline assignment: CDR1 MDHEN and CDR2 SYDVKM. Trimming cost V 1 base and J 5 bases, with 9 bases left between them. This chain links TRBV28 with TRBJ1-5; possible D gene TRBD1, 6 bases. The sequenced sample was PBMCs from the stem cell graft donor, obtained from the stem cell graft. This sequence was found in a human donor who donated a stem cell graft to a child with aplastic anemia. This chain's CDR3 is CASSLFNRDQPQHF. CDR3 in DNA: TGTGCCAGCAGTTTATTTAACAGGGATCAGCCCCAGCATTTT.